The text below deals with one T cell receptor beta chain. No antigen is known for it. The record originates from a study of T cell responses to AZD1222 COVID-19 vaccine. Study-level findings and limits: It should be noted that donors were predominantly white British and more often female, and clonal diversity was possibly underestimated. Of spike-specific TCRs, nearly half reportedly target regions left unmutated in variants. Increases in Spike-specific TCR breadth and depth were seen after two AZD1222 doses. No day 14 peak samples; only post-peak repertoires were characterized.

Assay: immunoSEQ multiplex PCR; the TCRdb copy retains only in-frame clones and omits some. The table lists under 200,000 clones, 85% to 95% of them singletons. This CDR3 is built from 16 residues. The junction had 7 bases not matched to a gene; V was cut back by 5 bases and J by 3 bases. Germline loops: CDR1 MNHNY, CDR2 SVGAGI (reference sequence). The chain uses TRBV6-6 and TRBJ1-6; 7 bases are a match to TRBD1. This clonotype originated in an adult who received the MenACWY meningococcal vaccine as a control. The input for sequencing was peripheral blood, taken 28 days after the second dose of the MenACWY control vaccine. CDR3 region: CASSGLRDSYNSPLHF. The CDR3 nucleotides read TGTGCCAGCAGTGGGCTCCGGGACAGCTATAATTCACCCCTCCACTTT.